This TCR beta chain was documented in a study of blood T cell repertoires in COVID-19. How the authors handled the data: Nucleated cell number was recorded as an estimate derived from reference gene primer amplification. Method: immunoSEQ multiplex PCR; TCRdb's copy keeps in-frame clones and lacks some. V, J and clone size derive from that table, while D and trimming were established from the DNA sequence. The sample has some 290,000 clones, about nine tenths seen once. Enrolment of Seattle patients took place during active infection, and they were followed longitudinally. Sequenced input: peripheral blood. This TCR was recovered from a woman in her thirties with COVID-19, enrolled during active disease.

The CDR3, as DNA: TGTGCCAGCAGTTTAGAGGGGAATTCACCCCTCCACTTT. Its protein is CASSLEGNSPLHF. V usage is TRBV12-3 or TRBV12-4 and J usage is TRBJ1-6; possibly TRBD1 for D (5 bases). The CDR3 is made up of 13 amino acids. The V gene lost 1 base and the J gene lost 7 bases, with 5 bases spanning the gap.